These 28 T cell receptor beta chains came from one sample sequenced in a study of T-cell memory formation after mild COVID-19. TCRdb re-called the 5' RACE reads with MiXCR, one entry per CDR3 protein. The table shows 450,000 to 650,000 distinct CDR3 sequences, with roughly 22% occurring only once. Material for sequencing was PBMCs or a T cell subset sorted from them (not recorded which). The receptors here all came from an adult woman who had mild COVID-19 (a few samples of this study predate the infection). Cell type and time point are not known.

V and J are TRBV29-1 and TRBJ2-1, with 9 bases aligning to TRBD2. The CDR3 spans 14 residues. The V gene's germline CDR1 is SQVTM and CDR2 ANQGSEA. The V segment lost 5 bases and the J segment 8 bases; nucleotides outside the gene matches: 10. CDR3 sequence: CSVNIAGEVDEQFF. The CDR3 nucleotides read TGCAGCGTTAATATAGCGGGAGAAGTGGATGAGCAGTTCTTC.

This clonotype was detected only a few times. The chain joins TRBV5-1 to TRBJ1-3; D uncertain. The germline V gene encodes CDR1 SGHRS and CDR2 YFSETQ. Trimming removed 0 bases from V and 0 bases from J, with 13 bases in between. This CDR3 comprises 17 residues. In DNA, the CDR3 is TGCGCCAGCAGCTTGGCCGCGGTAGGGAGCTCTGGAAACACCATATATTTT. This sequence encodes CASSLAAVGSSGNTIYF.

The chain combines TRBV2 with TRBJ1-1; D remains unclear. The CDR3 is made up of 13 amino acids. V lost 4 bases and J lost 0, with 6 bases in between. Per germline, CDR1 SNHLY and CDR2 FYNNEI. The chain's CDR3 is CASSVQLNTEAFF. Written as DNA, the CDR3 is TGTGCCAGCAGTGTACAACTGAACACTGAAGCTTTCTTT.

V usage is TRBV29-1 and J usage is TRBJ2-5; 7 bases agree with TRBD2. Looked up from germline, CDR1 is SQVTM and CDR2 is ANQGSEA. The CDR3 length is 14 residues. The J segment lost 5 bases and the V segment lost 4 bases, leaving 10 bases of the junction unmatched. The CDR3 DNA is TGCAGCGTTGTAGAAAGCGGGGTAGGGGAGACCCAGTACTTC. As protein: CSVVESGVGETQYF. Complete variable domain (other parts from reference TRBV29-1 and TRBJ2-5): SAVISQKPSRDICQRGTSLTIQCQVDSQVTMMFWYRQQPGQSLTLIATANQGSEATYESGFVIDKFPISRPNLTFSTLTVSNMSPEDSSIYLCSVVESGVGETQYFGPGTRLLVL.

V is TRBV7-3 and J is TRBJ2-7, with D maybe TRBD1 (6 bases). With 5 bases removed from V and 2 bases from J, the gap between germline ends came to 13 bases. Germline values: CDR1 SGHTA, CDR2 FQGTGA. This CDR3 comprises 14 residues. The CDR3 DNA reads as TGTGCCAGCAGCAACGTACGACAGGCCTACGAGCAGTACTTC. As protein: CASSNVRQAYEQYF.

In its sample, this clonotype was seen many times. This chain connects TRBV7-9 to TRBJ2-3; D may be TRBD1 (6 bases). Germline lookup yields CDR1 SEHNR and CDR2 FQNEAQ (reference sequence). The ends were cut back, 1 base at V and 0 bases at J, with 11 bases in the middle. The CDR3 length is 16 residues. The DNA for the CDR3 is TGTGCCAGCAGCTTAGGTTCAGGGGCCAGCACAGATACGCAGTATTTT. Protein: CASSLGSGASTDTQYF.

The chain links TRBV19 to TRBJ2-3; TRBD2 aligns across 8 bases. V lost 5 bases, J lost 1 base, and 5 bases stayed unmatched. The CDR3 extends over 15 amino acids. The germline V gene encodes CDR1 LNHDA and CDR2 SQIVND (reference sequence). DNA for the CDR3: TGTGCCAGTAGTTTTTTACTAGCGGGCACAGATACGCAGTATTTT. The encoded protein is CASSFLLAGTDTQYF.

The chain carries TRBV12-3 or TRBV12-4 and TRBJ2-5, with D possibly called TRBD1 or TRBD2 (5 bases each). Trimming left V 5 bases short and J 7 bases short, with 14 bases between. The CDR3 is 13 amino acids. In DNA, the CDR3 is TGTGCCAGCAGTAGTGGGGGTGCGGGGACCCAGTACTTC. This translates into CASSSGGAGTQYF.

This clonotype came up a few times. The V call is TRBV29-1, the J call TRBJ2-1, with 8 bases matching TRBD2. CDR3 length: 14 amino acids. Germline lookup yields CDR1 SQVTM and CDR2 ANQGSEA. The trim removed 6 bases at V and 3 bases at J, leaving 7 bases unmatched. This CDR3 is CSVGWTSIYNEQFF. CDR3 sequence (DNA): TGCAGCGTCGGATGGACTAGCATCTACAATGAGCAGTTCTTC.

The V gene is TRBV27, the J gene TRBJ2-3; 10 nucleotides agree with TRBD2. This CDR3 contains 16 residues. V shed 1 base and J 4 bases; nucleotides not matched to a gene: 5. Germline V gene lookup returns CDR1 MNHEY and CDR2 SMNVEV (reference sequence). The CDR3 region is CASSLYSGGISDTQYF. As DNA, the CDR3 is TGTGCCAGCAGTTTATATAGCGGGGGGATTTCAGATACGCAGTATTTT.

The table lists this clonotype with a few counts. This rearrangement joins TRBV12-3 or TRBV12-4 to TRBJ1-1; D remains ambiguous. V was trimmed by 6 bases and J by 5 bases, leaving 13 bases between them. The CDR3 length is 13 residues. The CDR3: CASSGWEGTEAFF. The CDR3 DNA reads as TGTGCCAGCAGCGGTTGGGAGGGTACTGAAGCTTTCTTT.

This clonotype was counted between two and nine times. The chain carries TRBV5-1 and TRBJ2-1; a possible D gene is TRBD1 (6 bases). Deletions cut 4 bases from V and 5 bases from J, with 19 bases between. The CDR3 extends over 16 amino acids. Germline CDR1 and CDR2: SGHRS and YFSETQ. The CDR3 coding sequence is TGCGCCAGCAGCCTGGACATCTCAGGGGTCAACAATGAGCAGTTCTTC. Residues: CASSLDISGVNNEQFF.

The chain joins TRBV5-5 to TRBJ1-1; TRBD1 matches at 7 bases. V trimming: 4 bases; J trimming: 1 base; junction bases outside the gene matches: 10. CDR1 is SGHKS, CDR2 YYEKEE, per germline (reference sequence). This CDR3 spans 16 amino acids. The CDR3 region is CASSEIVRTGNTEAFF. CDR3 coding DNA: TGTGCCAGCAGCGAGATTGTACGGACAGGGAACACTGAAGCTTTCTTT.

V is TRBV19 and J is TRBJ2-1; D tentatively fits TRBD1 or TRBD2 (5 bases each). The CDR3 consists of 15 residues. The germline CDR1 and CDR2 sequences are LNHDA and SQIVND (reference sequence). V lost 6 bases and J lost 2, with 14 bases in between. CDR3 in DNA: TGTGCCAGTAGGAGGGGCAGGGTGGCCTACAATGAGCAGTTCTTC. Amino acid sequence: CASRRGRVAYNEQFF.

This clonotype has just a few counts. The chain employs TRBV7-8 and TRBJ2-5; perhaps D is TRBD1 or TRBD2 (6 bases each). The CDR3 runs 15 residues. Germline CDR1 is SGHVS and CDR2 is FQNEAQ. With 5 bases removed from V and 5 bases from J, the gap between germline ends came to 18 bases. CDR3 amino acids: CASSQGTGLGETQYF. CDR3 bases: TGTGCCAGCAGCCAGGGGACTGGCCTTGGGGAGACCCAGTACTTC. The whole variable domain, filled in from reference TRBV7-8 and TRBJ2-5, reads GAGVSQSPRYKVAKRGQDVALRCDPISGHVSLFWYQQALGQGPEFLTYFQNEAQLDKSGLPSDRFFAERPEGSVSTLKIQRTQQEDSAVYLCASSQGTGLGETQYFGPGTRLLVL.

The genes are TRBV6-5 and TRBJ1-5, with D perhaps matching TRBD1 (6 bases). CDR1 is MNHEY, CDR2 SVGAGI, per germline. V was pared by 6 bases and J by 0 bases, with 12 bases between. This CDR3 is built from 15 residues. The CDR3 sequence is CASSDRPYSNQPQHF. The CDR3 region has the DNA TGTGCCAGCAGCGACAGGCCCTATAGCAATCAGCCCCAGCATTTT.

Notes on this clonotype: A read error is possible here, since a much larger clone lies one base away. The V call is TRBV5-5, the J call TRBJ2-1; 8 bases align to TRBD1. Per the germline V gene, CDR1 is SGHKS and CDR2 is YYEKEE (reference sequence). V dropped 4 bases and J dropped 3; count of bases not matched to a gene: 6. The CDR3 extends over 15 amino acids. The CDR3 region is CASSVQGAYYNEQFF. The CDR3 DNA is TGTGCCAGCAGCGTCCAGGGGGCCTACTACAATGAGCAGTTCTTC.

This chain links TRBV25-1 with TRBJ2-1; no reliable D call. The CDR3 is made up of 14 amino acids. Trimming removed 9 bases from V and 5 bases from J, with 17 bases in between. Germline CDR1 and CDR2: MGHDK and SYGVNS. The CDR3 nucleotides are TGTGCCAGGAGGTTCCGCGGTTCTAACAATGAGCAGTTCTTC. This encodes CARRFRGSNNEQFF. Full variable domain (remainder filled in from reference TRBV25-1 and TRBJ2-1): EADIYQTPRYLVIGTGKKITLECSQTMGHDKMYWYQQDPGMELHLIHYSYGVNSTEKGDLSSESTVSRIRTEHFPLTLESARPSHTSQYLCARRFRGSNNEQFFGPGTRLTVL.

This clonotype was counted a few times. The chain uses TRBV2 and TRBJ2-4; TRBD2 agrees at 12 bases. The CDR3 length is 18 residues. With V trimmed by 7 bases and J by 0 bases, 10 bases remained unmatched. Per the germline V gene, CDR1 is SNHLY and CDR2 is FYNNEI. This chain's CDR3 is CASNPTSGRALAKNIQYF. DNA for the CDR3: TGTGCCAGCAACCCGACTAGCGGGAGAGCCTTAGCCAAAAACATTCAGTACTTC.

The chain joins TRBV5-1 to TRBJ2-3; no firm D call. CDR1 and CDR2 from the germline V gene are SGHRS and YFSETQ. V dropped 6 bases and J dropped 0 bases, with 11 bases sitting between them. This CDR3 region has 14 residues. Here the CDR3 DNA reads TGCGCCAGCAATTTCGAATCAAGCACAGATACGCAGTATTTT. Protein: CASNFESSTDTQYF.

This chain joins TRBV4-1 and TRBJ2-1; 11 nucleotides align to TRBD2. The CDR3 has 15 residues. Germline lookup yields CDR1 MGHRA and CDR2 YSYEKL. The trim removed 5 bases at V and 8 bases at J, leaving 8 bases unmatched. The CDR3 nucleotides read TGCGCCAGCAGCTCGACTAGCGGGGACGGGTATGAGCAGTTCTTC. It translates to CASSSTSGDGYEQFF.

The J gene is TRBJ2-7, the V gene TRBV7-6; D is possibly TRBD2 (6 bases). Germline loops: CDR1 SGHVS, CDR2 FNYEAQ. The ends were cut back, 5 bases at V and 5 bases at J, with 22 bases in the middle. This CDR3 contains 16 residues. The CDR3 loop reads CASSRPSTEGTDEQYF. CDR3 nucleotide sequence: TGTGCCAGCAGCAGGCCCTCTACCGAAGGGACTGACGAGCAGTACTTC.

The chain has TRBV29-1 and TRBJ2-3; 7 bases map to TRBD2. This CDR3 is built from 14 residues. After removal of 3 bases from V and 4 bases from J, the junction contained 7 bases not matched to a gene. Looked up from germline, CDR1 is SQVTM and CDR2 is ANQGSEA. CDR3 sequence reads: CSVELLAVPDTQYF. The CDR3 DNA follows: TGCAGCGTTGAGTTGCTAGCGGTGCCAGATACGCAGTATTTT.

This clonotype turned up a few times. The V call is TRBV4-1, the J call TRBJ1-5, with 7 bases fitting TRBD1. CDR3 length equals 17 residues. The germline V gene encodes CDR1 MGHRA and CDR2 YSYEKL. The ends lost 4 bases at V and 0 bases at J; junction bases unmatched: 9. CDR3 residues: CASSPAEGGYSNQPQHF. CDR3 nucleotides: TGCGCCAGCAGCCCCGCCGAAGGGGGCTATAGCAATCAGCCCCAGCATTTT.

This chain connects TRBV28 to TRBJ2-2, with 7 positions matching TRBD1. With 3 bases clipped from V and 4 bases from J, the junction kept 8 bases outside the gene matches. The CDR3 has 16 residues. Germline CDR1 MDHEN, CDR2 SYDVKM. CDR3 in amino acids: CASSLGQILGTGELFF. The CDR3 nucleotides are TGTGCCAGCAGTTTGGGACAGATCCTTGGCACCGGGGAGCTGTTTTTT.

This clonotype has just a few counts. The chain combines TRBV7-6 with TRBJ1-3, with a weak D call TRBD1 (5 bases). The ends were cut back, 5 bases at V and 0 bases at J, with 11 bases in the middle. CDR3 length: 15 amino acids. The germline CDR1 and CDR2 sequences are SGHVS and FNYEAQ. DNA of the CDR3: TGTGCCAGCAGCGGGGGACTGATCTCTGGAAACACCATATATTTT. Translating it yields CASSGGLISGNTIYF.

This clonotype was observed a handful of times. The chain couples TRBV7-8 to TRBJ2-1; possibly TRBD1 for D (6 bases). CDR1 and CDR2 (germline): SGHVS, FQNEAQ. Deletions cut 4 bases from V and 7 bases from J, with 17 bases between. The CDR3 sequence is 15 residues long. Written as DNA, the CDR3 is TGTGCCAGCAGCTCCACAGGGTCGTCCAAGAATGAGCAGTTCTTC. It specifies CASSSTGSSKNEQFF.

This clonotype occurred a few times. The J gene is TRBJ2-7, the V gene TRBV5-4, with TRBD2 identical over 7 bases. This CDR3 comprises 14 residues. Germline CDR1 reads SGHNT; CDR2 reads YYREEE (reference sequence). With 4 bases clipped from V and 5 bases from J, the junction kept 9 bases outside the gene matches. As DNA, the CDR3 is TGTGCCAGCAGCGCGGGGACTACGGGGAACGAGCAGTACTTC. This translates into CASSAGTTGNEQYF.